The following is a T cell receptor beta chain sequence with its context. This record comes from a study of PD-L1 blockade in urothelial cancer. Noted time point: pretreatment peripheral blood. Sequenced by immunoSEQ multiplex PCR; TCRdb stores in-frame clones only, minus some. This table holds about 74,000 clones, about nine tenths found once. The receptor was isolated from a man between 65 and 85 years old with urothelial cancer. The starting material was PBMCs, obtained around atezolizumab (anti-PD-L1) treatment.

In DNA, the CDR3 is TGCGCCAGCAGCGGTTTGTCTCGAGATCGGGTCCCCATACGAAGCAATGAGCAGTTCTTC. Translated: CASSGLSRDRVPIRSNEQFF. The chain has TRBV5-1 and TRBJ2-1; D is ambiguous. The CDR3 consists of 20 residues. V lost 4 bases, J lost 6 bases, and 32 bases lay in between. Germline assignment: CDR1 SGHRS and CDR2 YFSETQ. Filled out from reference TRBV5-1 and TRBJ2-1, the complete variable domain reads KAGVTQTPRYLIKTRGQQVTLSCSPISGHRSVSWYQQTPGQGLQFLFEYFSETQRNKGNFPGRFSGRQFSNSRSEMNVSTLELGDSALYLCASSGLSRDRVPIRSNEQFFGPGTRLTVL.